This T cell receptor (beta chain) is from a study of PD-1 blockade in classical Hodgkin lymphoma. Some clones are missing from TCRdb's copy, which holds only in-frame ones; the method was immunoSEQ multiplex PCR. In the table there are 25,000 to 35,000 clones, about 71% of which are singletons. The germline gives CDR1 LNHDA, CDR2 SQIVND (reference sequence). After removal of 6 bases from V and 8 bases from J, the junction contained 7 bases not matched to a gene. This CDR3 has 15 amino acids. In every patient, relapse followed autologous stem cell transplantation, while exposure to brentuximab vedotin differed.

This receptor was taken from a human donor with classical Hodgkin lymphoma. This specimen was peripheral blood mononuclear cells (PBMCs), taken before the second cycle of nivolumab. The rearrangement uses TRBV19 and TRBJ1-6; 10 bases match TRBD1. For the CDR3, the DNA is TGTGCCAGTAGACTTCTCGGGACAGGGGATTCACCCCTCCACTTT. Translating gives CASRLLGTGDSPLHF.